A selection of T cell receptor beta chains follows, all from one sample in a study of blood T cell repertoires in COVID-19. Assay: immunoSEQ multiplex PCR; the TCRdb copy retains only in-frame clones and omits some. The sample includes about 140,000 clones, about 83% of them seen just once. The sample was PBMCs or T cells enriched from blood (not recorded which). These receptors were collected from a woman in her 50s with acute COVID-19. Each CDR3 is given with its conserved first and last residue. The D gene is left open where the match is weak. The size of a clone is reported for some rows only, either as once, few or many, or as a class for expanded clones.

size	V	J	D	DNA	CDR3
-	TRBV5-8	TRBJ2-1	TRBD1	TGTGCCAGCAGCTTGGGGGACAGGGGGTCCTCCTACAATGAGCAGTTCTTC	CASSLGDRGSSYNEQFF
-	TRBV28	TRBJ1-5	-	TGTGCCAGCATGCAGGGCCAGAGTCAGCCCCAGCATTTT	CASMQGQSQPQHF
-	TRBV5-1	TRBJ1-5	TRBD1	TGCGCCAGCAGCGAAGGAAAGACAGGGCAGGGCAATCAGCCCCAGCATTTT	CASSEGKTGQGNQPQHF
-	TRBV18	TRBJ1-2	-	TGTGCCAGCTCTCTCTCAGGGCCCCCGGTCGGGGGCTACACCTTC	CASSLSGPPVGGYTF
few	TRBV29-1	TRBJ2-5	-	TGCAGCGTTAGAGGTGGGTCGGGAGCGTCAGAGACCCAGTACTTC	CSVRGGSGASETQYF
-	TRBV2	TRBJ2-5	-	TGTGCCAGCAGCCCTCTCCGCGGAGAGACCCAGTACTTC	CASSPLRGETQYF
-	TRBV16	TRBJ1-5	-	TGTGCCAGCAGCCCCAGGGCAGGGGATCAGCCCCAGCATTTT	CASSPRAGDQPQHF
-	TRBV7-9	TRBJ2-7	TRBD1	TGTGCCAGCAGCAGACAGGGGCCCCTCTACGAGCAGTACTTC	CASSRQGPLYEQYF
-	TRBV18	TRBJ2-2	TRBD1	TGTGCCAGCTCACCCACAGGGGTGGGTGAAGCCGGGGAGCTGTTTTTT	CASSPTGVGEAGELFF
-	TRBV13	TRBJ2-1	-	TGTGCCAGCAGCTTATACGGCTGGAGAAATGAGCAGTTCTTC	CASSLYGWRNEQFF
-	TRBV7-8	TRBJ2-5	TRBD2	TGTGCCAGCAGCCCGGCGGGGGGCTTAGAGACCCAGTACTTC	CASSPAGGLETQYF
-	TRBV5-1	TRBJ2-7	TRBD2	TGCGCCAGCATCCCGGGACTAGCGGGAGGGCCGGTATCCGAGCAGTACTTC	CASIPGLAGGPVSEQYF